The 21 T cell receptor beta chains listed next were all sequenced from one sample in a study of blood T cell repertoires in COVID-19. Libraries were prepared by immunoSEQ multiplex PCR; TCRdb keeps only in-frame clonotypes and omits some of them. The sample carries fewer than 300,000 clones, about nine tenths recorded once. Sample: peripheral blood. The source of these receptors is a woman in her thirties with COVID-19, enrolled during active disease.

The chain combines TRBV11-3 with TRBJ1-5; D is possibly TRBD1 (5 bases). CDR3 length: 17 amino acids. The germline CDR1 and CDR2 sequences are SGHNT and YENEEA. V gave up 0 bases and J gave up 9 bases, with 21 bases separating them. The CDR3 loop reads CASSLEFGRWGIWPQHF. The CDR3 DNA is TGTGCCAGCAGCTTAGAGTTCGGGAGGTGGGGGATTTGGCCCCAGCATTTT.

This sequence joins TRBV3-1 (or the pseudogene TRBV3-2) and TRBJ1-1, with D maybe TRBD1 (6 bases). Germline CDR1 LGHDT, CDR2 YNNKEL (reference sequence). This CDR3 is built from 12 residues. V shed 4 bases and J shed 11 bases, with 14 bases lying between them. DNA for the CDR3: TGTGCCAGCAGCCTGGGACACACCACGGCTTTCTTT. Protein: CASSLGHTTAFF.

This rearrangement joins TRBV3-1 (or the pseudogene TRBV3-2) to TRBJ2-1, with D perhaps matching TRBD2 (6 bases). Germline CDR1 is LGHDT and CDR2 is YNNKEL (reference sequence). Trimming pared 3 bases from V and 0 bases from J, leaving 15 bases between. CDR3 length: 17 residues. In nucleotides, the CDR3 is TGTGCCAGCAGCCAGAGGCCTAGCGCGTTCTCCTACAATGAGCAGTTCTTC. Its protein is CASSQRPSAFSYNEQFF.

This sequence joins TRBV19 and TRBJ2-1, with D possibly being TRBD1 (6 bases). Trimming left V 7 bases short and J 6 bases short, with 19 bases between. The CDR3 covers 15 residues. Germline assignment: CDR1 LNHDA and CDR2 SQIVND (reference sequence). CDR3 DNA: TGTGCCAGTACCCAGCCCGACAGGTCCCCCAATGAGCAGTTCTTC. This codes for CASTQPDRSPNEQFF.

The chain couples TRBV19 to TRBJ2-1, with 7 bases lining up with TRBD2. With 1 base clipped from V and 3 bases from J, the junction kept 3 bases outside the gene matches. There are 15 residues in the CDR3. CDR1 and CDR2 (germline): LNHDA, SQIVND (reference sequence). Here the CDR3 reads CASSIAGGHYNEQFF. In DNA, the CDR3 is TGTGCCAGTAGTATAGCGGGAGGACACTACAATGAGCAGTTCTTC.

Here the CDR3 reads CASSKAPLAGGIDTQYF. DNA for the CDR3: TGTGCCAGCAGCAAAGCCCCTTTGGCGGGAGGGATAGATACGCAGTATTTT. The J gene is TRBJ2-3, the V gene TRBV21-1; TRBD2 is the table's D call and was not checked against the DNA. TRBV21-1 corresponds to a pseudogene. CDR3 length: 17 amino acids.

Details on this clone: Mismatch with germline at one junction end may stem from a read error. The CDR3 nucleotides are TGTGCCAGCAGCGAAGGACAGGGTTCAGATACGCAGTATTTT. Protein: CASSEGQGSDTQYF. The V call is TRBV6-1, the J call TRBJ2-3, with 8 nucleotides matching TRBD1. CDR1 and CDR2 (germline): MNHNS, SASEGT. CDR3 length: 14 amino acids.

This rearrangement joins TRBV5-4 to TRBJ1-2, with TRBD1 identical over 10 bases. V gave up 3 bases and J gave up 8 bases; unmatched junction bases: 4. The CDR3 loop spans 13 amino acids. Germline values: CDR1 SGHNT, CDR2 YYREEE (reference sequence). CDR3 coding DNA: TGTGCCAGCAGCTGGGGACAGGGGAGAGGCTACACCTTC. This codes for CASSWGQGRGYTF.

J is TRBJ1-5 and V is TRBV27; D is possibly TRBD1 (5 bases). V lost 8 bases and J 4 bases, leaving 21 bases between the germline ends. The germline gives CDR1 MNHEY, CDR2 SMNVEV (reference sequence). The CDR3 length is 16 residues. The CDR3 DNA sequence: TGTGCCAGCGGTTGGGGGGATGGGACGTCGAATCAGCCCCAGCATTTT. Its protein product is CASGWGDGTSNQPQHF.

The chain combines TRBV6-5 with TRBJ2-1; D remains unclear. Germline values: CDR1 MNHEY, CDR2 SVGAGI. CDR3 size: 14 residues. V was shortened by 3 bases and J by 3 bases, with 9 bases between the two germline ends. CDR3 in DNA: TGTGCCAGCAGTTATTCTGCAGTCTACAATGAGCAGTTCTTC. Protein product: CASSYSAVYNEQFF.

This chain links TRBV19 with TRBJ2-1; TRBD2 is a possible D gene (6 bases). CDR1 and CDR2 (germline): LNHDA, SQIVND (reference sequence). With 1 base removed from V and 13 bases from J, the gap between germline ends came to 14 bases. The CDR3 runs to 13 residues. The CDR3 here is CASSIAGLYSQFF. The CDR3 nucleotides are TGTGCCAGTAGTATAGCGGGACTTTATTCACAGTTCTTC.

In its sample, this clone was seen once. V is TRBV15 and J is TRBJ1-1; D possibly corresponds to TRBD1 (5 bases). Germline values: CDR1 LNHNV, CDR2 YYDKDF (reference sequence). Between the trimmed V and J ends, which lost 4 bases and 5 bases, there was a span of 17 bases. The CDR3 has 15 amino acids. CDR3 protein: CATSIKGTGRTEAFF. CDR3 nucleotides: TGTGCCACCAGCATTAAGGGGACGGGGAGGACTGAAGCTTTCTTT.

The V and J genes are TRBV6-5 and TRBJ2-7, with D maybe TRBD1 (6 bases). V lost 5 bases to trimming and J lost 4 bases, with 15 bases between them. Germline V gene data show CDR1 as MNHEY and CDR2 as SVGAGI. The CDR3 covers 14 residues. The CDR3 DNA follows: TGTGCCAGCAGTACCCGGACAGACCAGTACGAGCAGTACTTC. Protein sequence: CASSTRTDQYEQYF.

This chain uses TRBV7-2 with TRBJ1-1; possible D gene TRBD1, 6 bases. The V end was cut by 0 bases, the J end by 12 bases, with 14 bases between. The germline gives CDR1 SGHTA, CDR2 FQGNSA. The CDR3 consists of 13 residues. The CDR3 DNA sequence: TGTGCCAGCAGCTTAGCGTCTGGGGGCGAGTCTTTCTTT. Translated: CASSLASGGESFF.

The gene calls are TRBV30 and TRBJ2-1, with D possibly TRBD1 on 6 matching bases. The CDR3 length is 14 residues. Germline loops: CDR1 GTSNPN, CDR2 SVGIG (reference sequence). V dropped 2 bases and J dropped 7 bases, with 15 bases sitting between them. CDR3 DNA sequence: TGTGCCTGGAGTAGAACCGGCCAGGGGAATGAGCAGTTCTTC. Its protein product is CAWSRTGQGNEQFF.

The chain links TRBV19 to TRBJ2-7, with 7 bases fitting TRBD1. This CDR3 region has 16 residues. V lost 5 bases, J lost 3 bases, and 13 bases stayed unmatched. In germline, CDR1 is LNHDA, CDR2 SQIVND (reference sequence). The DNA of the CDR3 is TGTGCCAGTAGTGGAGGAACCGGGACAGTTAGCTACGAGCAGTACTTC. It is translated as CASSGGTGTVSYEQYF.

The chain employs TRBV23-1 and TRBJ1-5, with TRBD1 identical over 8 bases. TRBV23-1 is identified as an open reading frame with a role that is uncertain. V dropped 0 bases and J dropped 4; count of bases not matched to a gene: 5. This CDR3 comprises 16 residues. The CDR3, as DNA: TGCGCCAGCAGTCAATCGAGGACAGGGACGAATCAGCCCCAGCATTTT. Protein: CASSQSRTGTNQPQHF.

The chain uses TRBV27 and TRBJ1-6; D is undetermined. CDR1 and CDR2 from the germline V gene are MNHEY and SMNVEV (reference sequence). The CDR3 runs to 16 residues. The germline V and J ends were trimmed by 3 bases and 6 bases, with 15 bases remaining between them. The CDR3 here is CASSFSPGVPNSPLHF. In DNA, the CDR3 is TGTGCCAGCAGTTTTTCCCCCGGTGTTCCTAATTCACCCCTCCACTTT.

The table lists this clone with a count of one. This chain connects TRBV5-1 to TRBJ1-1; 8 bases are a match to TRBD1. In germline, CDR1 is SGHRS, CDR2 YFSETQ. After removal of 4 bases from V and 2 bases from J, the junction contained 7 bases not matched to a gene. The CDR3 contains 15 residues. The DNA of the CDR3 is TGCGCCAGCAGCCAGACCCAGGGGGCTAACACTGAAGCTTTCTTT. Residues: CASSQTQGANTEAFF. Drawing the rest from reference TRBV5-1 and TRBJ1-1, the complete variable domain is KAGVTQTPRYLIKTRGQQVTLSCSPISGHRSVSWYQQTPGQGLQFLFEYFSETQRNKGNFPGRFSGRQFSNSRSEMNVSTLELGDSALYLCASSQTQGANTEAFFGQGTRLTVV.

V and J are TRBV4-1 and TRBJ2-7, with a weak D call TRBD2 (5 bases). The CDR3 covers 13 residues. The V gene's germline CDR1 is MGHRA and CDR2 YSYEKL. The V end was cut by 4 bases, the J end by 1 base, with 8 bases between. In DNA, the CDR3 is TGCGCCAGCAGCCGGGAGAGTTCCTACGAGCAGTACTTC. Translating it yields CASSRESSYEQYF.

This chain joins TRBV9 and TRBJ2-7; the match to TRBD1 covers 10 bases. Trimming cost V 3 bases and J 3 bases; bases outside gene matches: 9. The germline CDR1 and CDR2 sequences are SGDLS and YYNGEE. This CDR3 is built from 16 residues. CDR3 region: CASSAREGQGNYEQYF. CDR3 nucleotides: TGTGCCAGCAGCGCCCGGGAGGGACAGGGGAACTACGAGCAGTACTTC. The variable domain in full, completed from reference TRBV9 and TRBJ2-7, reads DSGVTQTPKHLITATGQRVTLRCSPRSGDLSVYWYQQSLDQGLQFLIQYYNGEERAKGNILERFSAQQFPDLHSELNLSSLELGDSALYFCASSAREGQGNYEQYFGPGTRLTVT.